This section outlines one TCR beta chain sequence together with its context. A read error may explain this, as a much larger clone is one base away. Together with a sample-barcoded 5' primer, a J-beta primer mix was included in a second PCR lasting about 6 to 11 cycles. From the 5' RACE reads, TCRdb called clonotypes with MiXCR, one entry per CDR3 protein. The table has some 790,000 distinct CDR3 sequences, 29% seen once. The CDR3 is made up of 17 amino acids. Germline V gives CDR1 SGHTA, CDR2 FQGNSA. The data stem from a study of blood T cells in healthy people across ages. Sequenced material: blood. The rearrangement joins TRBV7-2 to TRBJ1-6; 10 nucleotides line up with TRBD1. The clonotype comes from a woman aged 80 or over in good health. Here the CDR3 DNA reads TGTGCCGGCAGCTCCCGGGACAGGGGATTCGCTAATTCACCCCTCCACTTT. Protein sequence: CAGSSRDRGFANSPLHF.